A single sample gave rise to the 17 T cell receptor beta chains below, sequenced in a study of glioma-infiltrating T cells after dendritic cell vaccination. The repertoire was sequenced with immunoSEQ multiplex PCR; TCRdb's copy has only in-frame clones and lacks some. Seen here are about 92,000 clones, around 86% observed once, and the top ten hold more than 15%. The starting material was blood, obtained before dendritic cell vaccination. The receptors derive from a human donor with glioblastoma.

About this clone itself: Other DNA sequences in the sample encode the same CDR3. V and J are TRBV4-1 and TRBJ2-7; D may be TRBD1 (5 bases). The V end was cut by 0 bases, the J end by 3 bases, with 15 bases between. The CDR3 contains 16 residues. Per the germline V gene, CDR1 is MGHRA and CDR2 is YSYEKL. The CDR3 sequence is CASSQEMLRGFYEQYF. The CDR3, as DNA: TGCGCCAGCAGCCAAGAGATGCTAAGGGGCTTCTACGAGCAGTACTTC.

This clone was found a few times. The V and J genes are TRBV2 and TRBJ2-5; TRBD2 is a possible D gene (5 bases). The germline V gene encodes CDR1 SNHLY and CDR2 FYNNEI. V shed 5 bases and J shed 1 base, with 14 bases lying between them. The CDR3 covers 15 residues. CDR3 nucleotides: TGTGCCAGCAGTAAAAGGAGCGGCCTCCAAGAGACCCAGTACTTC. It is translated as CASSKRSGLQETQYF.

For the CDR3, the DNA is TGTGCCTGGAGGGGGACTAGAGGTTACAATGAGCAGTTCTTC. It translates to CAWRGTRGYNEQFF. V usage is TRBV30 and J usage is TRBJ2-1; 8 nucleotides align to TRBD2. V gave up 3 bases and J gave up 4 bases; unmatched junction bases: 5. CDR1 GTSNPN and CDR2 SVGIG come from the germline V gene (reference sequence). The CDR3 is made up of 14 amino acids.

The J gene is TRBJ2-1, the V gene TRBV4-1, with D maybe TRBD2 (6 bases). CDR3 length equals 14 residues. Germline V lookup: CDR1 MGHRA, CDR2 YSYEKL. Trimming pared 1 base from V and 5 bases from J, leaving 9 bases between. The CDR3 loop reads CASSQVSGDNEQFF. The CDR3 DNA sequence: TGCGCCAGCAGCCAAGTTTCGGGAGACAATGAGCAGTTCTTC.

The chain uses TRBV5-1 and TRBJ2-7; TRBD1 matches at 10 bases. The CDR3 contains 15 residues. V lost 5 bases to trimming and J lost 2 bases; unmatched junction nucleotides: 7. CDR1 SGHRS and CDR2 YFSETQ come from the germline V gene. The CDR3, as DNA: TGCGCCAGCAGTTTTAGACAGGGGGCCACCTACGAGCAGTACTTC. Protein sequence: CASSFRQGATYEQYF.

The chain links TRBV25-1 to TRBJ1-4; D possibly corresponds to TRBD1 (5 bases). The CDR3 is made up of 14 amino acids. The V end lost 7 bases, the J end lost 0 bases, and 9 bases lay between the germline ends. The V gene's germline CDR1 is MGHDK and CDR2 SYGVNS. CDR3 sequence: CASTGGATNEKLFF. CDR3 coding DNA: TGTGCCAGCACCGGGGGGGCAACTAATGAAAAACTGTTTTTT.

The rearrangement joins TRBV25-1 to TRBJ2-1; D possibly corresponds to TRBD2 (6 bases). Trimming pared 9 bases from V and 0 bases from J, leaving 12 bases between. This CDR3 spans 14 amino acids. Germline V gene lookup returns CDR1 MGHDK and CDR2 SYGVNS. The CDR3 DNA reads as TGTGCCAGTGCGGGGTACCTCTCCTACAATGAGCAGTTCTTC. Translated: CASAGYLSYNEQFF.

For this clone: The sample has other DNA sequences that encode this CDR3 too. The chain links TRBV5-6 to TRBJ1-5; D remains unclear. Germline values: CDR1 SGHDT, CDR2 YYEEEE. Between the trimmed V and J ends, which lost 0 bases and 2 bases, there was a span of 6 bases. The CDR3 totals 14 residues. As DNA, the CDR3 is TGTGCCAGCAGCTTGGGAGGCGGCAATCAGCCCCAGCATTTT. This translates into CASSLGGGNQPQHF.

This chain connects TRBV4-1 to TRBJ1-2, with 7 bases matching TRBD1. V trimming: 4 bases; J trimming: 1 base; junction bases outside the gene matches: 9. Germline V gene data show CDR1 as MGHRA and CDR2 as YSYEKL. CDR3 length: 16 residues. CDR3 DNA: TGCGCCAGCAGCCTAAACACGGGACAGAGTAACTATGGCTACACCTTC. Residues: CASSLNTGQSNYGYTF.

The sample holds one count of this clone. The chain uses TRBV7-8 and TRBJ2-7; tentatively, D is TRBD1 (6 bases). The CDR3 sequence is 14 residues long. V was shortened by 6 bases and J by 4 bases, with 16 bases between the two germline ends. In germline, CDR1 is SGHVS, CDR2 FQNEAQ. The CDR3, as DNA: TGTGCCAGCAGTCTCCAAGCACAGGGATACGAGCAGTACTTC. Encoded protein: CASSLQAQGYEQYF.

This clone was seen a few times. The V and J genes are TRBV4-3 and TRBJ1-4; D ambiguous. The CDR3 loop spans 14 amino acids. Germline-derived CDR1 and CDR2 are LGHNA and YSLEER. V was cut by 0 bases and J by 8 bases, with 10 bases left in between. The CDR3 reads CASSQEQVGEKLFF. CDR3 nucleotides: TGCGCCAGCAGCCAAGAGCAGGTTGGAGAAAAACTGTTTTTT.

The rearrangement joins TRBV9 to TRBJ2-7, with D possibly TRBD1 on 7 matching bases. Germline lookup yields CDR1 SGDLS and CDR2 YYNGEE. CDR3 length: 14 residues. V was clipped by 4 bases and J by 3 bases, with 14 bases between them. The CDR3 DNA follows: TGTGCCAGCAGCCCCTGGGGGGACAGCTACGAGCAGTACTTC. It translates to CASSPWGDSYEQYF. The complete variable domain, with remaining parts taken from reference TRBV9 and TRBJ2-7, reads DSGVTQTPKHLITATGQRVTLRCSPRSGDLSVYWYQQSLDQGLQFLIQYYNGEERAKGNILERFSAQQFPDLHSELNLSSLELGDSALYFCASSPWGDSYEQYFGPGTRLTVT.

The V call is TRBV15, the J call TRBJ2-7; possibly TRBD1 for D (6 bases). Trimming stripped 5 bases from V and 6 bases from J, with 23 bases between. The CDR3 runs 16 residues. Germline V lookup: CDR1 LNHNV, CDR2 YYDKDF (reference sequence). CDR3 region: CATSGPPGTPPPEQYF. The CDR3 DNA is TGTGCCACCAGCGGACCCCCCGGGACACCACCTCCCGAGCAGTACTTC.

The chain links TRBV7-9 to TRBJ1-2; TRBD1 agrees at 7 bases. After removal of 4 bases from V and 4 bases from J, the junction contained 12 bases not matched to a gene. The CDR3 runs to 16 residues. Germline assignment: CDR1 SEHNR and CDR2 FQNEAQ (reference sequence). The CDR3 coding sequence is TGTGCCAGCAGCTACGACTCCGGGACAGCAGGCTATGGCTACACCTTC. Amino acids: CASSYDSGTAGYGYTF.

The V call is TRBV5-3, the J call TRBJ1-3, with D unresolved. Being an ORF, TRBV5-3 has a function that is uncertain. Trimming pared 0 bases from V and 3 bases from J, leaving 4 bases between. The CDR3 is 13 amino acids. The CDR3, as DNA: TGTGCCAGAAGCTTGGGTATTGGAAACACCATATATTTT. Amino acids: CARSLGIGNTIYF.

The chain uses TRBV18 and TRBJ2-5; 7 nucleotides agree with TRBD2. The germline CDR1 and CDR2 sequences are KGHSH and LQKENI. Trimming cost V 2 bases and J 9 bases; bases outside gene matches: 0. The CDR3 runs 11 residues. The CDR3 DNA is TGTGCCAGCTCACCAGGGAGGGCCCAGTACTTC. As protein: CASSPGRAQYF. The complete variable domain, with remaining parts taken from reference TRBV18 and TRBJ2-5, reads NAGVMQNPRHLVRRRGQEARLRCSPMKGHSHVYWYRQLPEEGLKFMVYLQKENIIDESGMPKERFSAEFPKEGPSILRIQQVVRGDSAAYFCASSPGRAQYFGPGTRLLVL.

In this sample, this clone turned up a few times. The V and J genes are TRBV4-3 and TRBJ1-3; D unclear. Germline V lookup: CDR1 LGHNA, CDR2 YSLEER. There are 14 residues in the CDR3. Trimming took 0 bases from V and 1 from J, leaving 4 bases between them. This chain's CDR3 is CASSQDRSGNTIYF. As DNA, the CDR3 is TGCGCCAGCAGCCAAGACAGATCTGGAAACACCATATATTTT.